Each of the 30 T cell receptor beta chains below was sequenced from the same sample in a study of blood T cells in healthy people across ages. Primed by a sample-barcoded 5' primer and a J-beta primer mix, a second PCR proceeded for about 7 to 12 cycles. A single record per CDR3 protein comes from TCRdb applying MiXCR to the 5' RACE reads. The sample contains 730,000 or so distinct CDR3 sequences, approximately 40% of which appear only once. The sequenced sample consisted of blood. These receptors originate from a man of 80 years or more in good health.

The chain joins TRBV29-1 to TRBJ2-2; D gene uncertain. This CDR3 has 14 amino acids. Trimming removed 0 bases from V and 1 base from J, with 6 bases in between. Germline CDR1 and CDR2: SQVTM and ANQGSEA. The CDR3 nucleotides are TGCAGCGTTGAAGATCTACAGAACACCGGGGAGCTGTTTTTT. It codes for CSVEDLQNTGELFF.

Details on this clonotype: The junction departs from the called germline gene at one end, perhaps through a read error. This CDR3 reads CSARDPYNPGAKSIQYF. The DNA of the CDR3 is TGCAGTGCTAGGGATCCTTACAATCCCGGGGCCAAAAGCATTCAGTACTTC. This chain uses TRBV20-1 with TRBJ2-4, with D perhaps assigned TRBD1 or TRBD2 (5 bases each). This CDR3 contains 17 residues. Germline CDR1 is DFQATT and CDR2 is SNEGSKA (reference sequence).

The DNA for the CDR3 is TGTGCCAGCAGCATCGTTAGCGGGGGCACAGATACGCAGTATTTT. Its protein product is CASSIVSGGTDTQYF. The chain links TRBV11-1 to TRBJ2-3; 8 nucleotides match TRBD2. The CDR3 loop spans 15 amino acids. The germline gives CDR1 SGHAT, CDR2 FQDESV (reference sequence). V shed 5 bases and J 1 base; nucleotides not matched to a gene: 5.

In this sample, this clonotype turned up a few times. This chain joins TRBV7-9 and TRBJ2-7; TRBD1 aligns across 8 bases. The V and J ends lost 5 bases and 2 bases, in that order; junction bases with no gene match: 11. From germline, CDR1 is SEHNR and CDR2 FQNEAQ (reference sequence). The CDR3 has 16 residues. The CDR3 DNA reads TGTGCCAGCAGCCTGACGGTAGGGACAGGAGCCTACGAGCAGTACTTC. Translating gives CASSLTVGTGAYEQYF.

This chain links TRBV12-3 or TRBV12-4 with TRBJ2-3; 8 nucleotides line up with TRBD1. CDR3 size: 13 residues. V shed 6 bases and J 7 bases; nucleotides not matched to a gene: 6. For the CDR3, the DNA is TGTGCCAGCAGCAAAATCAGGGGGCATACGCAGTATTTT. Protein sequence: CASSKIRGHTQYF.

V gene TRBV6-2 or TRBV6-3 combines with J gene TRBJ1-2, with D perhaps matching TRBD1 (6 bases). V lost 5 bases and J 4 bases, leaving 11 bases between the germline ends. Germline V lookup: CDR1 MNHEY, CDR2 SVGEGT. The CDR3 extends over 13 amino acids. CDR3 loop: CASSPGDFYGYTF. The CDR3 region has the DNA TGTGCCAGCAGTCCAGGGGACTTCTATGGCTACACCTTC.

A remark on this clonotype: This may be a read error: a much more frequent sequence differs by one nucleotide. The gene calls are TRBV4-2 and TRBJ1-2; tentative D call: TRBD1 (6 bases). Per the germline V gene, CDR1 is LGHNA and CDR2 is YNFKEQ. The CDR3 has 14 residues. CDR3 in amino acids: CAGSQVLQGKGYTF. In nucleotides, the CDR3 is TGTGCCGGCAGCCAAGTTTTACAGGGTAAAGGCTACACCTTC.

There are a few counts of this clonotype. The chain couples TRBV7-3 to TRBJ2-3; D is possibly TRBD2 (6 bases). Germline CDR1 is SGHTA and CDR2 is FQGTGA. With 1 base removed from V and 2 bases from J, the gap between germline ends came to 10 bases. This CDR3 has 15 residues. The chain's CDR3 is CASSLNAGYTDTQYF. CDR3 nucleotides: TGTGCCAGCAGCTTAAATGCGGGGTACACAGATACGCAGTATTTT.

In its sample, this clonotype was seen many times. A much larger clone is a single base away; this may be a read error. This sequence joins TRBV6-6 and TRBJ2-3; 9 nucleotides agree with TRBD1. Losses at the gene ends were 7 bases for V and 2 bases for J; bases not matched to a gene: 10. Germline-derived CDR1 and CDR2 are MNHNY and SVGAGI (reference sequence). This CDR3 contains 16 residues. CDR3: CASTPDRGFLTDTQYF. CDR3 bases: TGTGCCAGCACCCCGGACAGGGGTTTTCTCACAGATACGCAGTATTTT.

About this clonotype: Sequence at one end of the junction differs from germline and may be a read error. The V gene is TRBV6-2 or TRBV6-3, the J gene TRBJ2-3; D perhaps matches TRBD1 (6 bases). Germline CDR1 reads MNHEY; CDR2 reads SVGEGT. The length of the CDR3 is 13 residues. For the CDR3, the DNA is TGTGCCTGCAGCTGGACAGCCACAGATACGCAGTATTTT. Its translation is CACSWTATDTQYF.

V usage is TRBV28 and J usage is TRBJ1-5; 7 bases fit TRBD1. V lost 5 bases to trimming and J lost 7 bases; unmatched junction nucleotides: 8. The CDR3 has 14 residues. Germline CDR1 and CDR2: MDHEN and SYDVKM. The CDR3: CASSLRDRRQPQHF. The CDR3 DNA is TGTGCCAGCAGTCTACGGGACAGACGGCAGCCCCAGCATTTT.

J is TRBJ2-3 and V is TRBV20-1; D is unresolved. Trimming left V 3 bases short and J 3 bases short, with 13 bases between. Germline V CDR1 and CDR2: DFQATT, SNEGSKA (reference sequence). This CDR3 region has 14 residues. The CDR3 coding sequence is TGCAGTGCTAGTATGGCCACGGGTACAGATACGCAGTATTTT. Protein: CSASMATGTDTQYF.

V and J are TRBV3-1 and TRBJ2-3, with D tentatively TRBD2 (5 bases). The CDR3 is made up of 14 amino acids. Germline V lookup: CDR1 LGHDT, CDR2 YNNKEL (reference sequence). Trimming took 3 bases from V and 2 from J, leaving 9 bases between them. The chain's CDR3 is CASSHGGSTDTQYF. The DNA for the CDR3 is TGTGCCAGCAGCCACGGCGGGTCCACAGATACGCAGTATTTT.

This clonotype was recorded a few times. The CDR3 bases are TGTGCCAGCAGCGGGACAGGGAGAGGCTTCAATGAGCAGTTCTTC. Residues: CASSGTGRGFNEQFF. The chain recombines TRBV12-3 or TRBV12-4 with TRBJ2-1, with TRBD1 matching over 9 bases. The trim removed 6 bases at V and 6 bases at J, leaving 9 bases unmatched. This CDR3 spans 15 amino acids.

V gene TRBV20-1 combines with J gene TRBJ1-1; tentatively, D is TRBD1 (5 bases). The V end was cut by 1 base, the J end by 3 bases, with 12 bases between. The CDR3 has 14 amino acids. Germline lookup yields CDR1 DFQATT and CDR2 SNEGSKA (reference sequence). This CDR3 is CSARAQGFDTEAFF. DNA for the CDR3: TGCAGTGCTAGAGCGCAGGGATTCGACACTGAAGCTTTCTTT.

The chain is built from TRBV7-2 and TRBJ2-5, with 9 bases aligning to TRBD2. Germline V lookup: CDR1 SGHTA, CDR2 FQGNSA. The CDR3 consists of 18 residues. Germline trimming cut 2 bases from V and 4 bases from J; bases unmatched to any gene: 14. In DNA form, the CDR3 reads TGTGCCAGCAGCTTAAGGTTTTCCGCGGGGGGGCAGGTAGAGACCCAGTACTTC. Its translation: CASSLRFSAGGQVETQYF.

A word on this clonotype: A much more abundant neighbour one base away suggests this may be a read error. The chain is built from TRBV28 and TRBJ2-7; possibly TRBD1 or TRBD2 for D (5 bases each). The V end was cut by 6 bases, the J end by 3 bases, with 15 bases between. This CDR3 is 14 amino acids long. Looked up from germline, CDR1 is MDHEN and CDR2 is SYDVKM. The CDR3 spells CASRRPGPIYEQYF. CDR3 bases: TGTGCCAGCAGGCGCCCGGGACCTATCTACGAGCAGTACTTC.

The chain combines TRBV9 with TRBJ2-3, with 14 nucleotides matching TRBD2. V lost 3 bases and J lost 7; bases outside the gene matches: 4. Germline-derived CDR1 and CDR2 are SGDLS and YYNGEE. CDR3 length equals 15 residues. CDR3 in amino acids: CASSGLAGGHHTQYF. CDR3 nucleotides: TGTGCCAGCAGCGGACTAGCGGGGGGGCATCATACGCAGTATTTT.

This clonotype has ten or more counts. This chain connects TRBV12-3 or TRBV12-4 to TRBJ2-3; TRBD1 aligns across 12 bases. This CDR3 has 18 residues. V lost 5 bases to trimming and J lost 1 base; unmatched junction nucleotides: 10. For the CDR3, the DNA is TGTGCCAGCAGTCTCCGGGACAGGGGGCCCATTCGCACAGATACGCAGTATTTT. Its translation: CASSLRDRGPIRTDTQYF.

This chain joins TRBV4-3 and TRBJ1-6; a weak D match, TRBD1 (6 bases). Germline V gene sequence: CDR1 LGHNA, CDR2 YSLEER. The CDR3 spans 14 residues. V dropped 4 bases and J dropped 10 bases, with 14 bases sitting between them. The CDR3 spells CASSPGDGGSPLHF. CDR3 sequence (DNA): TGCGCCAGCAGCCCAGGCGATGGGGGCTCACCCCTCCACTTT.

The V gene is TRBV20-1, the J gene TRBJ2-3, with 14 bases identical to TRBD2. This CDR3 has 14 residues. The trim removed 6 bases at V and 9 bases at J, leaving 8 bases unmatched. Germline CDR1 is DFQATT and CDR2 is SNEGSKA (reference sequence). CDR3 in amino acids: CSARLAGGGTTQYF. The CDR3 nucleotides read TGCAGTGCAAGACTAGCGGGAGGGGGAACGACGCAGTATTTT.

The chain carries TRBV20-1 and TRBJ1-5, with 7 bases aligning to TRBD1. The length of the CDR3 is 15 residues. Germline CDR1 reads DFQATT; CDR2 reads SNEGSKA (reference sequence). Trimming removed 6 bases from V and 3 bases from J; junction bases left unmatched: 11. The CDR3 DNA reads TGCAGTGCGCCTCCCCCAGGGGGGTACAATCAGCCCCAGCATTTT. It is translated as CSAPPPGGYNQPQHF.

This clonotype was found a few times. The chain recombines TRBV4-1 with TRBJ2-1, with 9 nucleotides matching TRBD2. With 5 bases clipped from V and 7 bases from J, the junction kept 15 bases outside the gene matches. Germline lookup yields CDR1 MGHRA and CDR2 YSYEKL. This CDR3 comprises 17 residues. The chain's CDR3 is CASSIPRARGGRNEQFF. Written as DNA, the CDR3 is TGCGCCAGCAGCATCCCCAGGGCGCGGGGGGGTCGGAATGAGCAGTTCTTC.

This clonotype has just a few counts. The J gene is TRBJ2-7, the V gene TRBV19; 12 nucleotides align to TRBD1. The germline gives CDR1 LNHDA, CDR2 SQIVND (reference sequence). V lost 4 bases and J lost 5; bases outside the gene matches: 6. The CDR3 spans 15 residues. CDR3 protein: CASSSPGQGANEQYF. The DNA of the CDR3 is TGTGCCAGTAGTAGCCCGGGACAGGGGGCGAACGAGCAGTACTTC.

V usage is TRBV27 and J usage is TRBJ1-5; D is ambiguous. Germline V lookup: CDR1 MNHEY, CDR2 SMNVEV (reference sequence). This CDR3 is 15 amino acids long. V was trimmed by 0 bases and J by 2 bases, leaving 8 bases between them. CDR3 residues: CASSLSGLGNQPQHF. Written as DNA, the CDR3 is TGTGCCAGCAGTTTATCAGGGCTCGGCAATCAGCCCCAGCATTTT.

The chain has TRBV20-1 and TRBJ1-3, with D maybe TRBD1 (6 bases). The germline CDR1 and CDR2 sequences are DFQATT and SNEGSKA (reference sequence). V was shortened by 5 bases and J by 0 bases, with 8 bases between the two germline ends. This CDR3 is built from 13 residues. This CDR3 reads CSAQQGSGNTIYF. The CDR3 DNA follows: TGCAGTGCTCAACAGGGCTCTGGAAACACCATATATTTT.

The rearrangement joins TRBV7-2 to TRBJ1-6; no firm D call. The V end lost 2 bases, the J end lost 6 bases, and 8 bases lay between the germline ends. This CDR3 spans 14 amino acids. Germline CDR1 reads SGHTA; CDR2 reads FQGNSA. The CDR3 sequence: CASSLSPGNSPLHF. The CDR3 DNA follows: TGTGCCAGCAGCTTATCCCCCGGTAATTCACCCCTCCACTTT. The full variable domain, its missing parts supplied by reference TRBV7-2 and TRBJ1-6, is GAGVSQSPSNKVTEKGKDVELRCDPISGHTALYWYRQSLGQGLEFLIYFQGNSAPDKSGLPSDRFSAERTGGSVSTLTIQRTQQEDSAVYLCASSLSPGNSPLHFGNGTRLTVT.

The V call is TRBV5-1, the J call TRBJ2-1; D gene ambiguous. The CDR3 has 14 residues. The V gene lost 7 bases and the J gene lost 8 bases, with 19 bases spanning the gap. The germline V gene has CDR1 SGHRS and CDR2 YFSETQ. CDR3 loop: CASRLVVGRYEQFF. Written as DNA, the CDR3 is TGCGCCAGCCGTCTTGTTGTAGGGCGTTATGAGCAGTTCTTC. Complete variable domain (other parts from reference TRBV5-1 and TRBJ2-1): KAGVTQTPRYLIKTRGQQVTLSCSPISGHRSVSWYQQTPGQGLQFLFEYFSETQRNKGNFPGRFSGRQFSNSRSEMNVSTLELGDSALYLCASRLVVGRYEQFFGPGTRLTVL.

This clonotype was found a few times. The V and J genes are TRBV24-1 and TRBJ2-3; 10 bases agree with TRBD1. V was clipped by 2 bases and J by 1 base; unmatched bases: 5. CDR1 is KGHDR and CDR2 is SFDVKD in the germline V gene. The CDR3 consists of 17 residues. The DNA of the CDR3 is TGTGCCACCAGTGATTCTCACGGGACAGGGGGCACAGATACGCAGTATTTT. Its translation is CATSDSHGTGGTDTQYF.

The chain links TRBV28 to TRBJ1-6; 8 bases are a match to TRBD1. From germline, CDR1 is MDHEN and CDR2 SYDVKM. The CDR3 has 14 residues. J lost 8 bases, V lost 4 bases, and 4 bases had no gene match. The DNA for the CDR3 is TGTGCCAGCAGTTCCGGACAGGGTGATTCACCCCTCCACTTT. Amino acids: CASSSGQGDSPLHF.